This T cell receptor beta chain was documented in a study of Graves' ophthalmopathy and Graves' hyperthyroidism. Scientists amplified the TCR beta CDR3 regions from RNA transcripts. An opening RT-PCR round employed HTBI primers and preceded a second-round multiplex PCR. Using its own MiXCR run on the multiplex PCR reads, TCRdb lists one record per CDR3 protein. The sample has just over 600,000 distinct CDR3 sequences; 22% are singletons. Trimming shortened V by 1 base and J by 2 bases, and 21 bases separated the two germline ends. Germline values: CDR1 GTSNPN, CDR2 SVGIG (reference sequence). The CDR3 runs 17 residues. At least ten counts were recorded for this clonotype.

Sample: peripheral blood. This receptor was taken from a woman between 18 and 29 years old with stable Graves' hyperthyroidism. Some clones in this sample may be carry-over from other donors' samples. The rearrangement joins TRBV30 to TRBJ2-7; D remains unclear. The CDR3, as DNA: TGTGCCTGGAGTGCCCGGTGGGTCCAGCGCCCCACCTACGAGCAGTACTTC. It specifies CAWSARWVQRPTYEQYF.